The source of this T cell receptor beta chain is a study of cytomegalovirus exposure and HLA in healthy donors. Study overall: The same platform used for the roughly 610 first-cohort repertoires was also used for the 95 to 150 validation repertoires, as a later analysis reported.

The study drew the donors from its approximately 110-subject validation cohort, separate from the 666-subject first cohort. Whole-study results and caveats: In vitro work confirmed that three CMV-associated chains recognize CMV antigens. Cytomegalovirus status was reportedly diagnosed by the classifier with high specificity and sensitivity.

The protocol was immunoSEQ multiplex PCR, while the TCRdb copy is restricted to in-frame clones and leaves out a portion. Here the sample spans about 140,000 clones, approximately 84% being singletons. CDR1 is LNHDA and CDR2 is SQIVND in the germline V gene (reference sequence). CDR3 length: 14 amino acids. Trimming took 5 bases from V and 3 from J; bases not matched to a gene: 6. This clone was recorded at least ten times. The antigen remains unidentified. This rearrangement joins TRBV19 to TRBJ1-2; 7 bases are shared with TRBD1. The specimen sequenced was PBMCs. This TCR derives from a woman aged 25 to 39 in good health and CMV-seronegative. CDR3 amino acids: CASSHRDRYYGYTF. CDR3 DNA sequence: TGTGCCAGTAGTCACAGGGACAGATACTATGGCTACACCTTC.